These 20 T cell receptor beta chains came from one sample sequenced in a study of spatial heterogeneity in lung cancer. MiXCR was run by TCRdb on the 5' RACE reads, yielding one entry per CDR3 protein. The sample has some 4,000 distinct CDR3 sequences; 6% to 9% are singletons. Time point in this sample: sample taken at primary tumor resection. Unsorted whole RNA samples from tumor, nontumor lung or frozen PBMC were sequenced. The sample in question was normal lung tissue next to the tumor, obtained at surgery. Every receptor here comes from a male donor with early-stage non-small cell lung cancer.

This clonotype was counted ten times or more. The chain uses TRBV12-3 or TRBV12-4 and TRBJ1-2; no clear D gene. V was pared by 5 bases and J by 4 bases, with 17 bases between. The CDR3 runs to 15 residues. CDR3 loop: CASSPTFSNSYGYTF. The DNA of the CDR3 is TGTGCCAGCAGTCCAACCTTCAGCAACTCCTATGGCTACACCTTC.

By sample fraction, this clonotype is medium-sized. This chain joins TRBV7-2 and TRBJ2-1; tentative D call: TRBD2 (7 bases). Germline-derived CDR1 and CDR2 are SGHTA and FQGNSA. Deletions cut 5 bases from V and 9 bases from J, with 14 bases between. This CDR3 spans 13 amino acids. The CDR3 DNA reads as TGTGCCAGCAGCGTAGATCGGGGGGCTGAGCAGTTCTTC. It yields the protein CASSVDRGAEQFF.

By frequency in the sample, this clonotype is medium-sized (0.01 to 0.1%). The CDR3 nucleotides read TGTGCCAGCAGCCAAAACCCCGGGACAGCTACTCAGCCCCAGCATTTT. Amino acids: CASSQNPGTATQPQHF. The J gene is TRBJ1-5, the V gene TRBV3-1; 7 bases fit TRBD1. CDR3 length equals 16 residues. CDR1 and CDR2 (germline): LGHDT, YNNKEL (reference sequence). V lost 2 bases to trimming and J lost 6 bases; unmatched junction nucleotides: 10.

This clonotype qualifies as medium-sized (0.01 to 0.1%). V usage is TRBV3-1 and J usage is TRBJ1-6; D remains ambiguous. Looked up from germline, CDR1 is LGHDT and CDR2 is YNNKEL (reference sequence). The germline V and J ends were trimmed by 0 bases and 10 bases, with 16 bases remaining between them. This CDR3 is built from 16 residues. The CDR3 reads CASSQDRMEVRSPLHF. The CDR3 region has the DNA TGTGCCAGCAGCCAAGATAGGATGGAAGTTCGCTCACCCCTCCACTTT.

This clonotype is medium-sized in the sample. V usage is TRBV6-2 or TRBV6-3 and J usage is TRBJ2-2; the D gene is possibly TRBD1 (6 bases). Germline values: CDR1 MNHEY, CDR2 SVGEGT. The CDR3 consists of 12 residues. V was pared by 6 bases and J by 6 bases, with 8 bases between. CDR3 protein: CASRQGSGELFF. CDR3 coding DNA: TGTGCCAGCAGACAGGGTTCCGGGGAGCTGTTTTTT.

This clonotype has only a few counts. The chain recombines TRBV6-2 or TRBV6-3 with TRBJ2-2; D could derive from TRBD1 or TRBD2 (5 bases each). The CDR3 is made up of 15 amino acids. Trimming took off 5 bases at V and 7 bases at J, with 17 bases between the two ends. From germline, CDR1 is MNHEY and CDR2 SVGEGT. The CDR3 reads CASSIPRDAGGELFF. For the CDR3, the DNA is TGTGCCAGCAGTATCCCCCGGGACGCGGGCGGGGAGCTGTTTTTT.

The rearrangement uses TRBV7-2 and TRBJ2-5; TRBD2 is a possible D gene (6 bases). Trimming took off 4 bases at V and 7 bases at J, with 13 bases between the two ends. Germline V gene sequence: CDR1 SGHTA, CDR2 FQGNSA. The CDR3 runs to 13 residues. The CDR3 DNA reads TGTGCCAGCAGCTCGGACGCGGGGAGGACCCAGTACTTC. Protein sequence: CASSSDAGRTQYF.

In this sample, this clonotype is medium-sized. V usage is TRBV20-1 and J usage is TRBJ1-2; D might be TRBD1 (6 bases). Trimming pared 1 base from V and 8 bases from J, leaving 14 bases between. This CDR3 is built from 13 residues. Looked up from germline, CDR1 is DFQATT and CDR2 is SNEGSKA (reference sequence). The CDR3 loop reads CSARVGGPDGYTF. Here the CDR3 DNA reads TGCAGTGCTAGAGTTGGGGGGCCGGACGGCTACACCTTC.

This clonotype is judged medium-sized. V is TRBV6-5 and J is TRBJ1-6, with 9 bases that match TRBD1. Germline CDR1 and CDR2: MNHEY and SVGAGI. This CDR3 is 15 amino acids long. J lost 9 bases, V lost 4 bases, and 7 bases had no gene match. As DNA, the CDR3 is TGTGCCAGCAGTTTAGGACAGGGGTTTCGTTCACCCCTCCACTTT. Translating gives CASSLGQGFRSPLHF.

This clonotype was seen ten or more times. In DNA form, the CDR3 reads TGCGCCAGCAGCTTGGTGGCTAGCGGGGGATACAATGAGCAGTTCTTC. Translation: CASSLVASGGYNEQFF. This chain uses TRBV5-1 with TRBJ2-1; 10 bases are a match to TRBD2. This CDR3 contains 16 residues. Germline trimming cut 0 bases from V and 4 bases from J; bases unmatched to any gene: 4. The germline V gene encodes CDR1 SGHRS and CDR2 YFSETQ.

This clonotype was detected ten times or more. The chain carries TRBV20-1 and TRBJ2-7; 8 nucleotides match TRBD2. CDR1 is DFQATT and CDR2 is SNEGSKA in the germline V gene (reference sequence). This CDR3 has 13 residues. The ends lost 0 bases at V and 6 bases at J; junction bases unmatched: 4. CDR3 amino acids: CSAREPLAGEQYV. DNA for the CDR3: TGCAGTGCTAGAGAACCTCTAGCGGGCGAGCAGTACGTC.

This clonotype is categorized as medium-sized. The rearrangement joins TRBV9 to TRBJ2-7, with 7 bases lining up with TRBD1. CDR3 length: 12 residues. V shed 3 bases, J shed 4 bases, and the junction held 1 base outside the gene matches. Per germline, CDR1 SGDLS and CDR2 YYNGEE. CDR3 in DNA: TGTGCCAGCAGCGCGACAGGGTACGAGCAGTACTTC. Encoded protein: CASSATGYEQYF.

Within the sample, this clonotype is medium-sized. DNA for the CDR3: TGTGCCAGCAGTCCCCCGGGGATCCCAGATACGCAGTATTTT. This gives the protein CASSPPGIPDTQYF. The chain uses TRBV25-1 and TRBJ2-3; a weak D match, TRBD2 (5 bases). The CDR3 contains 14 residues. V was pared by 5 bases and J by 4 bases, with 13 bases between. Germline V gene sequence: CDR1 MGHDK, CDR2 SYGVNS.

This clonotype is labeled large. The chain combines TRBV19 with TRBJ2-2; no clear D. Germline CDR1 is LNHDA and CDR2 is SQIVND (reference sequence). V was trimmed by 2 bases and J by 6 bases, leaving 10 bases between them. The CDR3 runs to 14 residues. DNA for the CDR3: TGTGCCAGTAGTATAAATTGGGAATCCGGGGAGCTGTTTTTT. Translation gives CASSINWESGELFF.

This clonotype was detected ten times or more. The V gene is TRBV10-3, the J gene TRBJ1-5, with D hard to call. V lost 0 bases and J 1 base, leaving 19 bases between the germline ends. The germline V gene has CDR1 ENHRY and CDR2 SYGVKD. The CDR3 extends over 19 amino acids. This CDR3 is CAISESRGSKGNSNQPQHF. The CDR3 nucleotides read TGTGCCATCAGTGAGTCTAGAGGTTCTAAAGGGAACAGCAATCAGCCCCAGCATTTT.

This clonotype counts as medium-sized. The J gene is TRBJ2-4, the V gene TRBV29-1; tentatively, D is TRBD1 (5 bases). This CDR3 region has 12 residues. With 4 bases removed from V and 6 bases from J, the gap between germline ends came to 10 bases. The germline gives CDR1 SQVTM, CDR2 ANQGSEA. In DNA form, the CDR3 reads TGCAGCGTTGTAACAGGAAGAAACATTCAGTACTTC. Protein sequence: CSVVTGRNIQYF.

This clonotype was recorded at least ten times. The V call is TRBV4-3, the J call TRBJ1-1, with D uncertain. The CDR3 spans 15 residues. The V gene lost 0 bases and the J gene lost 4 bases, with 12 bases spanning the gap. Germline lookup yields CDR1 LGHNA and CDR2 YSLEER. The CDR3 region has the DNA TGCGCCAGCAGCCAAGAACACTCTAGGACCACTGAAGCTTTCTTT. Translated, it gives CASSQEHSRTTEAFF.

This clonotype was counted ten times or more. This chain joins TRBV12-5 and TRBJ1-2; D gene unclear. V lost 8 bases and J lost 3, with 13 bases in between. Germline V gene sequence: CDR1 LGHNT, CDR2 FRNRAP. The CDR3 spans 13 residues. The CDR3 DNA follows: TGTGCTAGTAACAGCCAGACCGACTATGGCTACACCTTC. Protein sequence: CASNSQTDYGYTF.

By sample fraction, this clonotype is medium-sized. This chain connects TRBV20-1 to TRBJ1-3; maybe TRBD1 (6 bases). The CDR3 extends over 14 amino acids. The ends were cut back, 3 bases at V and 2 bases at J, with 11 bases in the middle. Germline lookup yields CDR1 DFQATT and CDR2 SNEGSKA (reference sequence). The CDR3 protein is CSASSQGAGNTIYF. CDR3 sequence (DNA): TGCAGTGCTAGTTCACAGGGAGCTGGAAACACCATATATTTT.

This clonotype is judged medium-sized. The chain links TRBV7-8 to TRBJ2-5; D may be TRBD1 or TRBD2 (6 bases each). Germline CDR1 reads SGHVS; CDR2 reads FQNEAQ. V dropped 5 bases and J dropped 4 bases, with 26 bases sitting between them. The CDR3 covers 18 residues. Written as DNA, the CDR3 is TGTGCCAGCAGCCGAACCAGACGAAGCGTGAGGGGGGCAGAGACCCAGTACTTC. It yields the protein CASSRTRRSVRGAETQYF. The whole variable domain, filled in from reference TRBV7-8 and TRBJ2-5, reads GAGVSQSPRYKVAKRGQDVALRCDPISGHVSLFWYQQALGQGPEFLTYFQNEAQLDKSGLPSDRFFAERPEGSVSTLKIQRTQQEDSAVYLCASSRTRRSVRGAETQYFGPGTRLLVL.